The clone carrying this TCR beta chain was recorded a few times. The antigen remains unidentified. Only in-frame clones appear in the TCRdb table, and some are missing; sequencing was by immunoSEQ multiplex PCR. The sample holds about 76,000 clones, more than 75% seen once. This entry is derived from a study of OX40 agonist ivuxolimab in advanced cancers. Background on the study: Patients received the agonistic anti-OX40 (CD134) antibody ivuxolimab.

Study results and caveats: More expanded clones were found, on average, in CD8+ than in CD4+ T cells. It was also the case that some nonresponders had low normalized T-cell clonal expansion.

Germline values: CDR1 LNHDA, CDR2 SQIVND (reference sequence). V gave up 9 bases and J gave up 2 bases, with 17 bases separating them. The CDR3 consists of 15 residues. The TCR was taken from an adult with an advanced solid tumor such as melanoma, head and neck, liver or kidney cancer. The sample was CD4+ or CD8+ T cells sorted from blood, taken in a trial of the OX40 agonist ivuxolimab. The genes are TRBV19 and TRBJ1-5, with D uncertain. DNA for the CDR3: TGTGCCAGCAATAGTGGAGGACTAGGCAATCAGCCCCAGCATTTT. This gives the protein CASNSGGLGNQPQHF.